This T cell receptor beta chain was retrieved from a study of T cell repertoires in cytomegalovirus infection (dated by TCRdb to about 2019). With regard to the full study: Donor HLA type was relevant to the analysis, because carriage of CMV infection together with the matching HLA type was indicated by public TCR beta signatures.

There are 12 amino acids in the CDR3, from cysteine to phenylalanine inclusive. Only CDR3 DNA remains: 36 bases, in frame from the first base. Trimming costs V 7 bases and J 4 bases, and their ends lie 10 bases apart. Per the germline V gene, MDHEN is the CDR1 and SYDVKM is the CDR2. Paper-wide results and their limitations: Cumulative frequency of public TCR beta family members discriminated carriers of CMV infection plus the relevant HLA type in this cohort and an independent 352-donor cohort. The ex vivo response was dominated by HLA-C-restricted CMV-specific TCR beta clonotypes, which also provided the single most frequent clonotype in two of eight donors.

This clonotype occurred a few times. Its antigen is not yet known. No clone much larger than this one lies a single base away; base qualities are absent. Sequenced on an Illumina HiSeq 1500. TCRdb redid the processing of the public reads, applying fastp at Q25 and MiXCR, and retained in-frame beta chains. Rows matching on CDR3 protein sequence are summarized as one entry with the most common DNA and genes. The sample records 150,000 to 200,000 distinct CDR3 sequences, about a tenth of which are singletons. Jointly, the top ten make up roughly 5.1% of the sample. The receptor's source is a human donor in good health (CMV status not recorded). Some clones in this sample may be carry-over from other donors' samples. Source material: PBMCs. This receptor chain uses TRBV28 and TRBJ1-2; the D gene is perhaps TRBD1, on 5 matching bases. This receptor has the CDR3 CASNTGGYGYTF. The bases read TGTGCCAGCAACACGGGGGGCTATGGCTACACCTTC.